The next 9 T cell receptor beta chains were all read from a single sample in a study of CD8+CD57+ T cells in acquired aplastic anemia (dated by TCRdb to the late 2010s). The listed sequencing device is Illumina HiSeq 2000. Genomic DNA was used as template for profiling of TCR beta VDJ combinations and CDR3 sequences. TCRdb trimmed public reads at Q25 via fastp, called clones via MiXCR and kept in-frame beta chains. Identical CDR3 proteins give one entry, which carries the most common genes and DNA. Present in this sample are 150,000 to 180,000 distinct CDR3 sequences, about 48% of which were seen just once. The top ten clonotypes cover roughly 12% of the sample. The patients picked for sequencing were ones in whom flow cytometry had shown an expansion of CD8+CD57+ cells. Sequencing used sorted CD4+, CD8+, or CD8+CD57+ T cells (not recorded which) from PBMCs. These receptors were obtained from a human donor with aplastic anemia.

Comments on this clonotype: At one end the junction does not follow the germline gene, possibly because of a read error. V gene TRBV5-4 combines with J gene TRBJ2-7; possibly TRBD1 for D (6 bases). The V gene's germline CDR1 is SGHNT and CDR2 YYREEE (reference sequence). This CDR3 has 13 amino acids. The CDR3 protein is CTSSFDRSYEQYF. CDR3 nucleotides: TGTACCAGCAGCTTTGACAGGTCCTACGAGCAGTACTTC.

In nucleotides, the CDR3 is TGCGCCAGCAGCCACCCCAAGAGGGGGGAGTACACTGAAGCTTTCTTT. Translation: CASSHPKRGEYTEAFF. This chain links TRBV4-3 with TRBJ1-1; TRBD1 might be the D (6 bases). The germline CDR1 and CDR2 sequences are LGHNA and YSLEER. The CDR3 covers 16 residues. V lost 3 bases and J lost 3, with 17 bases in between.

V is TRBV19 and J is TRBJ1-5, with 8 positions matching TRBD1. There are 13 residues in the CDR3. In germline, CDR1 is LNHDA, CDR2 SQIVND (reference sequence). The V gene end was trimmed by 8 bases and the J gene end by 5 bases; junction bases not matched to a gene: 5. This chain's CDR3 is CASDRGRDQPQHF. CDR3 DNA: TGTGCCAGTGACAGGGGTCGGGATCAGCCCCAGCATTTT.

This clonotype was counted many times. The chain uses TRBV4-2 and TRBJ1-2, with D unclear. The CDR3 runs to 14 residues. Trimming took off 0 bases at V and 5 bases at J, with 10 bases between the two ends. Germline values: CDR1 LGHNA, CDR2 YNFKEQ. The CDR3 here is CASSQDRRNYGYTF. In nucleotides, the CDR3 is TGTGCCAGCAGCCAAGATCGACGGAATTATGGCTACACCTTC.

The chain is built from TRBV10-3 and TRBJ1-2, with TRBD1 matching over 9 bases. The J segment lost 11 bases and the V segment lost 7 bases, leaving 2 bases of the junction unmatched. The CDR3 extends over 10 amino acids. Germline CDR1 and CDR2: ENHRY and SYGVKD. The CDR3, as DNA: TGTGCCATCATGGGACAGGGTTACACCTTC. Translated: CAIMGQGYTF.

This clonotype was counted ten times or more. The chain uses TRBV6-5 and TRBJ2-5; D is possibly TRBD2 (6 bases). Trimming shortened V by 0 bases and J by 5 bases, and 16 bases separated the two germline ends. Germline values: CDR1 MNHEY, CDR2 SVGAGI. The CDR3 contains 16 residues. The CDR3 is CASSYSGFGGGETQYF. The CDR3 DNA sequence: TGTGCCAGCAGTTACTCGGGTTTTGGAGGAGGGGAGACCCAGTACTTC.

The chain employs TRBV2 and TRBJ2-7; 13 positions match TRBD2. CDR1 SNHLY and CDR2 FYNNEI come from the germline V gene. The CDR3 is 17 residues long. V lost 7 bases and J lost 2; bases outside the gene matches: 11. CDR3 coding DNA: TGTGCCAGCACCCCTACCCTTGGGACTAGCGGGGCCTACGAGCAGTACTTC. Translation: CASTPTLGTSGAYEQYF.

This clonotype was seen more than once but under ten times. The chain has TRBV10-1 and TRBJ2-5; D might be TRBD1 or TRBD2, each matching 7 bases. The germline V gene encodes CDR1 WNHNN and CDR2 SYGVQD (reference sequence). This CDR3 is 15 amino acids long. V dropped 10 bases and J dropped 1 base, with 19 bases sitting between them. CDR3 loop: CATARGPGGQETQYF. In DNA form, the CDR3 reads TGCGCCACGGCGAGGGGGCCGGGGGGCCAAGAGACCCAGTACTTC.

This clonotype was detected many times. The rearrangement links TRBV20-1 to TRBJ1-6; 7 bases map to TRBD1. Losses at the gene ends were 2 bases for V and 4 bases for J; bases not matched to a gene: 5. Per the germline V gene, CDR1 is DFQATT and CDR2 is SNEGSKA (reference sequence). This CDR3 region has 15 residues. CDR3 DNA: TGCAGTGCTAGAACCGGGACAGCTTATAATTCACCCCTCCACTTT. Translation: CSARTGTAYNSPLHF.